This T cell receptor (beta chain) emerged from a study of OX40 agonist ivuxolimab in advanced cancers. At the level of the study: Anti-PD-1, anti-PD-L1 or anti-CTLA-4 therapy given earlier was allowed, and 35% to 50% had some.

With baseline, cycle 4 day 1, and cycle 7 day 1 as timepoints, blood was sampled. Data came from immunoSEQ multiplex PCR; TCRdb stores just in-frame clones and leaves some out. Among under 150,000 clones listed, around nine tenths were seen once. V was trimmed by 8 bases and J by 6 bases, leaving 12 bases between them. The CDR3 extends over 11 amino acids. Germline V gene sequence: CDR1 DFQATT, CDR2 SNEGSKA (reference sequence). The specimen was CD4+ or CD8+ T cells sorted from blood, collected in a trial of the OX40 agonist ivuxolimab. The clonotype originates from an adult with an advanced solid tumor such as melanoma, head and neck, liver or kidney cancer. The V call is TRBV20-1, the J call TRBJ2-3; D gene unclear. The CDR3 loop reads CSPRSTDTQYF. The CDR3 DNA is TGCAGTCCCCGGAGTACGGATACGCAGTATTTT.